A selection of T cell receptor beta chains follows, all from one sample in a study of T cell changes during pregnancy in multiple sclerosis. The protocol was immunoSEQ multiplex PCR, while the TCRdb copy is restricted to in-frame clones and leaves out a portion. There are fewer than 40,000 clones in the sample; 91% occur only once, and 9.5% to 13% lies in the top ten. The input for sequencing was CD8+ T cells from peripheral blood mononuclear cells, taken after pregnancy. These receptors all stem from a female donor with multiple sclerosis, enrolled in a pregnancy study. Each CDR3 is given with its conserved first and last residue. A D gene is named only where the DNA matches it firmly. Not every row has a clone size; where given, it reads once, few, many or a size class.

size: -; length: 14; V: TRBV14; J: TRBJ2-5; D: TRBD1; DNA: TGTGCCAGCAGCCCGAGGGGACAGGTGATGACCCAGTACTTC; CDR3: CASSPRGQVMTQYF
size: -; length: 15; V: TRBV29-1; J: TRBJ2-7; D: TRBD2; DNA: TGCAGCGTTGAAGATCAGAATAGCGGGTCCTACGAGCAGTACTTC; CDR3: CSVEDQNSGSYEQYF
size: -; length: 15; V: TRBV10-2; J: TRBJ2-5; D: TRBD2; DNA: TGCGCCAGCAGTGATTGGGCTAGCGGCCAAGAGACCCAGTACTTC; CDR3: CASSDWASGQETQYF
size: -; length: 14; V: TRBV5-5; J: TRBJ1-5; D: TRBD1; DNA: TGTGCCAGCAGCTCGACAGGGGGAAGTCAGCCCCAGCATTTT; CDR3: CASSSTGGSQPQHF
size: -; length: 16; V: TRBV2; J: TRBJ1-1; D: TRBD1; DNA: TGTGCCAGCAGTGAAGTGGTGGGCAGGGGGGACACTGAAGCTTTCTTT; CDR3: CASSEVVGRGDTEAFF
size: -; length: 12; V: TRBV4-1; J: TRBJ2-7; D: -; DNA: TGCGCCAGCAGCCAGGTCAGGTACGAGCAGTACTTC; CDR3: CASSQVRYEQYF
size: -; length: 15; V: TRBV9; J: TRBJ2-7; D: TRBD1; DNA: TGTGCCAGCAGCGTAGGGGTAGGGGGCGTCGACGAGCAGTACTTC; CDR3: CASSVGVGGVDEQYF
size: -; length: 16; V: TRBV27; J: TRBJ2-7; D: -; DNA: TGTGCCAGCAGACCTCTACAGGACCTGATCGCCTACGAGCAGTACTTC; CDR3: CASRPLQDLIAYEQYF
size: few; length: 14; V: TRBV18; J: TRBJ2-4; D: TRBD2; DNA: TGTGCCACTAGCGGGAGTAAAGCCAAAAACATTCAGTACTTC; CDR3: CATSGSKAKNIQYF
size: -; length: 17; V: TRBV9; J: TRBJ2-3; D: TRBD2; DNA: TGTGCCAGCAGCCCCAGAGGACTAGCGGTCCACACAGATACGCAGTATTTT; CDR3: CASSPRGLAVHTDTQYF
size: -; length: 15; V: TRBV11-2; J: TRBJ2-7; D: -; DNA: TGTGCCAGCAGCTTAGACGCCGCAGGGCTATACGAGCAGTACTTC; CDR3: CASSLDAAGLYEQYF
size: -; length: 17; V: TRBV4-1; J: TRBJ2-3; D: TRBD2; DNA: TGCGCCAGCAGCCAAGACAGCGGGGCCTCTGTCACAGATACGCAGTATTTT; CDR3: CASSQDSGASVTDTQYF
size: -; length: 16; V: TRBV4-1; J: TRBJ2-3; D: TRBD1; DNA: TGCGCCAGCAGCCAGCGGACAGGGGCCAGCACAGATACGCAGTATTTT; CDR3: CASSQRTGASTDTQYF
size: -; length: 15; V: TRBV28; J: TRBJ2-1; D: TRBD2; DNA: TGTGCCAGCACCGAGGCGGGGGTCTCCTACAATGAGCAGTTCTTC; CDR3: CASTEAGVSYNEQFF
size: -; length: 18; V: TRBV13; J: TRBJ2-7; D: TRBD2; DNA: TGTGCCAGCGGGCTTGGTTGGTTGGGTAGCGGGAGTAGGTTCGAGCAGTACTTC; CDR3: CASGLGWLGSGSRFEQYF